This TCR beta chain appears in the sequencing data of a study of T cell repertoires in enteric fever (dated by TCRdb to 2017 to 2018). With respect to the entire study: The study reconstructed the Salmonella-specific repertoire of circulating effector CD4+ T cells from volunteers experimentally challenged with Salmonella Typhi or Paratyphi A. Mass cytometry was used to identify circulating effector CD4+ T cells responding to Salmonella infection. T cells were stained, including ex vivo, with tetramers loaded with CdtB(105-125) peptide variants (SP110Y, ST110H). Four approaches were merged in the work: T cell receptor sequencing, unbiased single-cell cloning, mass cytometry and live fluorescence barcoding. Study-wide findings and limitations: S. Typhi- and S. Paratyphi A-specific immunodominant T cell antigens were identified as HlyE and CdtB, respectively. Expanded clonotypes included cross-reactive responses against distantly related Salmonella serovars and clones recognizing antigens unique to S. Typhi or S. Paratyphi A. Single amino acid differences in the immunodominant proteins CdtB and PhoN appeared to drive the accumulation of T cells that did not cross-react between serovars.

The CDR3 contains 15 residues, cysteine and phenylalanine counted. Of the read, only the CDR3 DNA is kept; its 45 bases are in frame from base 1. Trimmed from V: 5 bases; trimmed from J: 6 bases; junction bases lacking a gene match: 6. Via the germline V gene, CDR1 is SGHNT and CDR2 YENEEA. The instrument given in TCRdb is Illumina MiSeq. The raw public reads went through TCRdb reprocessing: fastp at Q25, MiXCR clone calling, in-frame beta chains kept. Each CDR3 protein gets just one entry, which takes the most common genes and DNA from the rows behind it. This sample has approximately 1,400 distinct CDR3 sequences in its table, and 30% to 35% of those were observed once. Clones ranked in the top ten supply approximately 19% of the sample. A remark on this clonotype: Its antigen is still unknown. The input lacks base qualities; no much larger clone sits a single base away.

The rearranged chain carries TRBV11-3 and TRBJ2-2; 10 of the junction bases match TRBD1. Sequenced input: CCR7- CD38- CD4+ T cells from PBMCs. This clonotype originated in a human donor with Salmonella enteric fever, either typhoid or paratyphoid (not recorded which). The CDR3 protein: CASSPGQGVSGELFF. In nucleotides, the sequence is TGTGCCAGCAGCCCTGGACAGGGGGTTTCCGGGGAGCTGTTTTTT.